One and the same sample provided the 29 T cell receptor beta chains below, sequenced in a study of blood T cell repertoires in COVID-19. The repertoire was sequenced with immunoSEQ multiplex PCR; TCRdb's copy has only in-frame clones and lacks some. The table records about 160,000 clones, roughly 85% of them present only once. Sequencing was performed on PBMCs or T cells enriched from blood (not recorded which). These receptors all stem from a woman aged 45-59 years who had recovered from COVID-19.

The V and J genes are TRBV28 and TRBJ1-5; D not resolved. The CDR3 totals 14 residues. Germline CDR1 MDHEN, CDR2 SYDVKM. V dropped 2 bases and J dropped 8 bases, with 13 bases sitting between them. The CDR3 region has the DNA TGTGCCAGCAGTTTAGAGCTCACTATCAAGCCCCAGCATTTT. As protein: CASSLELTIKPQHF.

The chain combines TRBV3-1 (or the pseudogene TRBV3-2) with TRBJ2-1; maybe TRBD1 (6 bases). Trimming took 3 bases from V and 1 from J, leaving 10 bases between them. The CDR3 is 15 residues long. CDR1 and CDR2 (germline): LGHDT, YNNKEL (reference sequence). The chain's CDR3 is CASSQFGQSYNEQFF. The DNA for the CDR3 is TGTGCCAGCAGCCAGTTCGGACAGTCCTACAATGAGCAGTTCTTC.

CDR3: CASSLTGLGAFF. The CDR3 nucleotides read TGTGCCAGCAGTTTGACAGGGCTCGGAGCTTTCTTT. The chain carries TRBV14 and TRBJ1-1; the match to TRBD1 covers 7 bases. The germline V gene encodes CDR1 SGHDN and CDR2 FVKESK. After removal of 6 bases from V and 10 bases from J, the junction contained 8 bases not matched to a gene. CDR3 size: 12 residues.

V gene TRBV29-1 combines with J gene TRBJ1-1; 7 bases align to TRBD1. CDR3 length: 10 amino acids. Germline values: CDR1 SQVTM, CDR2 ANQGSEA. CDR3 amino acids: CSGQDAEAFF. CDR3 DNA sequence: TGCAGTGGACAGGATGCTGAAGCTTTCTTT. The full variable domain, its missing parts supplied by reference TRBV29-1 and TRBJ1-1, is SAVISQKPSRDICQRGTSLTIQCQVDSQVTMMFWYRQQPGQSLTLIATANQGSEATYESGFVIDKFPISRPNLTFSTLTVSNMSPEDSSIYLCSGQDAEAFFGQGTRLTVV.

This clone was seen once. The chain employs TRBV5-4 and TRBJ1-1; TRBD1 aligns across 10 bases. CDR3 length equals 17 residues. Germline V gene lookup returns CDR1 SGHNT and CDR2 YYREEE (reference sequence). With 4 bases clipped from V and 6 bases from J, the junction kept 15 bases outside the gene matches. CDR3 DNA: TGTGCCAGCAGCCACCAGACAGGGGGCGGGGAGGTTGCTGAAGCTTTCTTT. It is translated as CASSHQTGGGEVAEAFF.

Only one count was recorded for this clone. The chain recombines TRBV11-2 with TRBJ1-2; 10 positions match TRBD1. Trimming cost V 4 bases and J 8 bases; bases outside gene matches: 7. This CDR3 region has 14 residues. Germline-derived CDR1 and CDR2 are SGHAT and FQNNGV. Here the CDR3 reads CASSSSDRGRGYTF. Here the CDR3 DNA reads TGTGCCAGCAGCTCATCGGACAGGGGGAGAGGCTACACCTTC.

CDR3 sequence reads: CASSADRGKNNEQFF. CDR3 DNA sequence: TGTGCCAGCAGCGCGGACAGGGGGAAAAACAATGAGCAGTTCTTC. The chain uses TRBV11-3 and TRBJ2-1; 10 nucleotides match TRBD1. This CDR3 has 15 residues. Germline-derived CDR1 and CDR2 are SGHNT and YENEEA. The junction had 6 bases not matched to a gene; V was cut back by 5 bases and J by 5 bases.

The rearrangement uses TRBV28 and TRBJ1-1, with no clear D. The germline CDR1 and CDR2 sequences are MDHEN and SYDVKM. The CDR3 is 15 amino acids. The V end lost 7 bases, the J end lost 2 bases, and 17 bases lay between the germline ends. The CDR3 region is CASTTYSEFNTEAFF. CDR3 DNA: TGTGCCAGCACCACCTATTCTGAATTCAACACTGAAGCTTTCTTT.

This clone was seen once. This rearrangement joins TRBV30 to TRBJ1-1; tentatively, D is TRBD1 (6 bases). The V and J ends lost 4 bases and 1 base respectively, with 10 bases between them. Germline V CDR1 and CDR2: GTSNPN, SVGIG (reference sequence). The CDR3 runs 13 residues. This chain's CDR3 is CAWNRQENTEAFF. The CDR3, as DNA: TGTGCCTGGAACCGACAGGAGAACACTGAAGCTTTCTTT.

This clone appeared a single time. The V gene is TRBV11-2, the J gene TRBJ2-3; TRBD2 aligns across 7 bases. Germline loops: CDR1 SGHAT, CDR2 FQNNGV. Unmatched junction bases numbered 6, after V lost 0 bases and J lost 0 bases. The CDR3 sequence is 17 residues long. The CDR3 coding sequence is TGTGCCAGCAGCTTAGATCTCCAGGGACTAAGCACAGATACGCAGTATTTT. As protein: CASSLDLQGLSTDTQYF.

The CDR3 spells CASSYRVGYTF. The CDR3 bases are TGTGCCAGCAGTTACAGGGTTGGCTACACCTTC. The chain combines TRBV28 with TRBJ1-2; maybe TRBD1 (6 bases). The V end was cut by 4 bases, the J end by 7 bases, with 7 bases between. CDR1 and CDR2 (germline): MDHEN, SYDVKM. The CDR3 is made up of 11 amino acids.

In nucleotides, the CDR3 is TGTGCCAGTAGTATTGGGGCTATCATAGATACGCAGTATTTT. Encoded protein: CASSIGAIIDTQYF. J is TRBJ2-3 and V is TRBV19; D may be TRBD1 (5 bases). CDR3 length equals 14 residues. V dropped 3 bases and J dropped 5 bases, with 12 bases sitting between them. From germline, CDR1 is LNHDA and CDR2 SQIVND (reference sequence).

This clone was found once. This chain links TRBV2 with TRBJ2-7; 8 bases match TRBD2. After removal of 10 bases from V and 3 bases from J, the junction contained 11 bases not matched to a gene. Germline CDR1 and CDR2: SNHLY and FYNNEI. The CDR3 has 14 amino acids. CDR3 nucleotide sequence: TGTGCCACCCTGGGACTAGAACAATACTACGAGCAGTACGTC. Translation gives CATLGLEQYYEQYV.

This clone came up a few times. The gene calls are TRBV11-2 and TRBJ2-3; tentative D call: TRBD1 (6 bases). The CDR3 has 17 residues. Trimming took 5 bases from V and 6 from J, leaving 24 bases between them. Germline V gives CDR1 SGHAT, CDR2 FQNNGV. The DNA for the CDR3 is TGTGCCAGCAGCAGGGGGACCCTCCGGGCTTTTGGCGATACGCAGTATTTT. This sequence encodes CASSRGTLRAFGDTQYF. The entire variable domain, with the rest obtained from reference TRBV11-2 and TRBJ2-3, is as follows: EAGVAQSPRYKIIEKRQSVAFWCNPISGHATLYWYQQILGQGPKLLIQFQNNGVVDDSQLPKDRFSAERLKGVDSTLKIQPAKLEDSAVYLCASSRGTLRAFGDTQYFGPGTRLTVL.

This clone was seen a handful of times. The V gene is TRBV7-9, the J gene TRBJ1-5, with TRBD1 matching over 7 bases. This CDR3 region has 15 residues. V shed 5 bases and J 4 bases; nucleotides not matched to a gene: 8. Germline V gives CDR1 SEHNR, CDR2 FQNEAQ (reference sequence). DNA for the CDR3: TGTGCCAGCAGCCCCCAAGGGACAGAGAATCAGCCCCAGCATTTT. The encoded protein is CASSPQGTENQPQHF.

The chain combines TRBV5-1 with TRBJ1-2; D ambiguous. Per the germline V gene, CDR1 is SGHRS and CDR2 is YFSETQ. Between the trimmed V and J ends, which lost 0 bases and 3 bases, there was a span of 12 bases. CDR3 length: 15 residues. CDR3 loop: CASSLVWRGHYGYTF. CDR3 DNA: TGCGCCAGCAGCTTGGTGTGGCGGGGTCACTATGGCTACACCTTC.

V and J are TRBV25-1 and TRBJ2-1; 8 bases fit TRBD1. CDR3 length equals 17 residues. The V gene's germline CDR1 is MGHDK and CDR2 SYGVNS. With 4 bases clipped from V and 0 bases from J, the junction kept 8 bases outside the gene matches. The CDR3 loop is CASSGRQGPISYNEQFF. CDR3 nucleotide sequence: TGTGCCAGCAGTGGCCGACAGGGGCCGATCTCCTACAATGAGCAGTTCTTC. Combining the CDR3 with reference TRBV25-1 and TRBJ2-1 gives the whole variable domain EADIYQTPRYLVIGTGKKITLECSQTMGHDKMYWYQQDPGMELHLIHYSYGVNSTEKGDLSSESTVSRIRTEHFPLTLESARPSHTSQYLCASSGRQGPISYNEQFFGPGTRLTVL.

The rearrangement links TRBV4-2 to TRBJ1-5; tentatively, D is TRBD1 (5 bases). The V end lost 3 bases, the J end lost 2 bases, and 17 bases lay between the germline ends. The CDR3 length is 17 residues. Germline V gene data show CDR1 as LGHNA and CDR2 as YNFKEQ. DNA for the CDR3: TGTGCCAGCAGCCAGGAATCGGGGGGGGTCCGCAATCAGCCCCAGCATTTT. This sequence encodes CASSQESGGVRNQPQHF.

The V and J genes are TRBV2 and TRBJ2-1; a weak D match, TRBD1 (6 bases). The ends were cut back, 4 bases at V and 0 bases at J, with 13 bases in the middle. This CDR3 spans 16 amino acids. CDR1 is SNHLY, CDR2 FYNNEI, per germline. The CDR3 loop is CASSVSGVSSYNEQFF. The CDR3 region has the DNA TGTGCCAGCAGTGTATCAGGGGTTAGCTCCTACAATGAGCAGTTCTTC. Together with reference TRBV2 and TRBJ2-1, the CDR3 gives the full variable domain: EPEVTQTPSHQVTQMGQEVILRCVPISNHLYFYWYRQILGQKVEFLVSFYNNEISEKSEIFDDQFSVERPDGSNFTLKIRSTKLEDSAMYFCASSVSGVSSYNEQFFGPGTRLTVL.

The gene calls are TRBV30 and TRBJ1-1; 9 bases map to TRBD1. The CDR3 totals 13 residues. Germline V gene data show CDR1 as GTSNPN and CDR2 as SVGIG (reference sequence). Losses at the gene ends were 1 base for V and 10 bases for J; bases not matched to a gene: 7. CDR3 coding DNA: TGTGCCTGGAGTGGGGGGGGGACAGGGACAGCTTTCTTT. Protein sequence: CAWSGGGTGTAFF.

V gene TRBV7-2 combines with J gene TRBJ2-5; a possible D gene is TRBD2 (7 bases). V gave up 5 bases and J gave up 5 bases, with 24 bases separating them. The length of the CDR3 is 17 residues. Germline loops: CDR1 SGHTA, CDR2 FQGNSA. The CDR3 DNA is TGTGCCAGCAGCCGTTTCTCGGGGGGCAGCCGGCGGGAGACCCAGTACTTC. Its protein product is CASSRFSGGSRRETQYF.

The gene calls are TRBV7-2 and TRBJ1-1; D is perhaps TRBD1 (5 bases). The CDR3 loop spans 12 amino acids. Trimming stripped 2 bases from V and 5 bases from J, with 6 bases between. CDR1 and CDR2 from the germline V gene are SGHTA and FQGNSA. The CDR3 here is CASSLRGTEAFF. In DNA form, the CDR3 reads TGTGCCAGCAGCTTAAGGGGTACTGAAGCTTTCTTT.

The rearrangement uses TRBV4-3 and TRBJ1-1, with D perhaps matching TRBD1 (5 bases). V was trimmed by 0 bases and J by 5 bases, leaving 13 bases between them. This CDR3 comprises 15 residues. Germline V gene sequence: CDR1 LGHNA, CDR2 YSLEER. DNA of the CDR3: TGCGCCAGCAGCCAAGATGACGCAGGGAATACTGAAGCTTTCTTT. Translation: CASSQDDAGNTEAFF.

The CDR3 DNA is TGTGCCAGCAGGCGGGGGACAGGGGGCTCTGGCTACACCTTC. Translation: CASRRGTGGSGYTF. The V gene is TRBV2, the J gene TRBJ1-2; TRBD1 matches at 12 bases. This CDR3 spans 14 amino acids. CDR1 and CDR2 (germline): SNHLY, FYNNEI. Trimming removed 6 bases from V and 7 bases from J; junction bases left unmatched: 6.

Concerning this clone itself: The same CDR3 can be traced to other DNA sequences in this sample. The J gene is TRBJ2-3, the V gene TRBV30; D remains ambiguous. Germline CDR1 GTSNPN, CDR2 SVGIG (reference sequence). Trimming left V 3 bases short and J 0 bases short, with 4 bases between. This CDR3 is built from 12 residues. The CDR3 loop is CAWSLSTDTQYF. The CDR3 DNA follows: TGTGCCTGGAGCCTTAGCACAGATACGCAGTATTTT.

In nucleotides, the CDR3 is TGCGCCAGCAGCCGTGGACAGGGTACAACTAATGAAAAACTGTTTTTT. Protein sequence: CASSRGQGTTNEKLFF. This chain connects TRBV4-1 to TRBJ1-4; TRBD1 agrees at 8 bases. The germline V gene has CDR1 MGHRA and CDR2 YSYEKL. The ends lost 4 bases at V and 0 bases at J; junction bases unmatched: 4. This CDR3 has 16 amino acids.

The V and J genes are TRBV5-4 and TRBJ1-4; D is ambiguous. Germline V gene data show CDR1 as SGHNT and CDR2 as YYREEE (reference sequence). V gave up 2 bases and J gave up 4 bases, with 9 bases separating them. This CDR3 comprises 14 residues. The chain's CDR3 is CASSFRVSNEKLFF. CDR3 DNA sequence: TGTGCCAGCAGCTTTCGGGTTAGTAATGAAAAACTGTTTTTT.

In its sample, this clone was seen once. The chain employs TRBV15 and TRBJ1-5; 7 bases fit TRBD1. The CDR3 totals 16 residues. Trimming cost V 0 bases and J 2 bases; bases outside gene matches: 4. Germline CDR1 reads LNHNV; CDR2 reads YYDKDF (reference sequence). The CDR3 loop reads CATSRDTGAGNQPQHF. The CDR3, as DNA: TGTGCCACCAGCAGAGATACAGGGGCAGGCAATCAGCCCCAGCATTTT. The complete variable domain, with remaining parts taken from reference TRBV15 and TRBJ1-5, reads DAMVIQNPRYQVTQFGKPVTLSCSQTLNHNVMYWYQQKSSQAPKLLFHYYDKDFNNEADTPDNFQSRRPNTSFCFLDIRSPGLGDTAMYLCATSRDTGAGNQPQHFGDGTRLSIL.

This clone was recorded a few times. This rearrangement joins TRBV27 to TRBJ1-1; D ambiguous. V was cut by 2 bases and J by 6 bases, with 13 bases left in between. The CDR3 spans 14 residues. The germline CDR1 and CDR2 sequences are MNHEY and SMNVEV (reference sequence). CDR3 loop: CASSLEGIGPEAFF. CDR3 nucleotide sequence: TGTGCCAGCAGTTTAGAGGGTATCGGGCCTGAAGCTTTCTTT.